This TCR beta chain was profiled in a study of blood T cells in healthy people across ages. Whole-study context: Per two T cells, about one barcoded beta molecule was captured through template switching.

Primers used in a second PCR of roughly 6 to 12 cycles were a sample-barcoded 5' primer and a J-beta primer mix. Each cDNA molecule carried a tag from a template-switch adaptor that contained 12 random nucleotides. TCRdb independently ran MiXCR on the 5' RACE reads; one entry per CDR3 protein. This table has fewer than 1,000,000 distinct CDR3 sequences, around two fifths appearing once. Remarks on this clonotype: The antigen is unknown.

Study-wide results and limits: Strong correlation linked observed beta diversity and percent naive T cells. Whereas aged donors had fewer naive CD4+ cells, long-lived donors had more of them and higher diversity.

Germline V gene lookup returns CDR1 SGHRS and CDR2 YFSETQ. This CDR3 has 15 amino acids. The chain employs TRBV5-1 and TRBJ2-5, with a tentative D call TRBD2 (6 bases). The last part of the DNA fits TRBJ2-7 better; the J call may be wrong. The sequence was obtained from a man between 60 and 75 years old in good health. The sequencing input was blood. In nucleotides, the CDR3 is TGCGCCAGCAGCTTATTTGGCGGGGCAGTCTACGAGCAGTACTTC. Its protein product is CASSLFGGAVYEQYF.